This TCR beta chain stems from a study of CD8 T cells in ankylosing spondylitis. Study findings and constraints: A subset of motif variants has previously been described in the synovial fluid and blood of reactive arthritis. Those disease-linked clones were CD8+; they were also relatively rare in peripheral blood. As reported, disease-linked clones showed significant enrichment in matched ankylosing spondylitis synovial fluid.

In this sample, this clonotype turned up a few times. What it binds is unknown. V was pared by 4 bases and J by 7 bases, with 19 bases between. Germline CDR1 and CDR2: MGHRA and YSYEKL. The CDR3 loop spans 16 amino acids. TCRdb independently ran MiXCR on the 5' RACE reads; one entry per CDR3 protein. This sample has 190,000 or so distinct CDR3 sequences, with 13% found just once. This TCR was sampled from a male donor with ankylosing spondylitis or in good health (not recorded which). This rearrangement joins TRBV4-1 to TRBJ2-2; D assignment may be TRBD1 or TRBD2 (5 bases each). Sequenced input: blood, either unsorted or a sorted T cell fraction (not recorded which). The CDR3 DNA reads as TGCGCCAGCAGCCTAACACCGGGACCTGGGGACGGGGAGCTGTTTTTT. Its translation: CASSLTPGPGDGELFF.